This T cell receptor beta chain was recorded in a study of cytomegalovirus exposure and HLA in healthy donors. Primers for the PCR totalled 60 Vbeta and 13 Jbeta. Using immunoSEQ multiplex PCR, the repertoire was profiled, and TCRdb retains in-frame clones only, with some absent. The sample has some 160,000 clones, around 81% seen once. CDR3 length equals 11 residues. Germline V CDR1 and CDR2: MNHEY, SVGAGI. The germline V and J ends were trimmed by 4 bases and 6 bases, with 6 bases remaining between them. The genes are TRBV6-5 and TRBJ1-1; D remains ambiguous. Sequencing used PBMCs. This clonotype was sampled from a man aged 40-50 years in good health and CMV-seronegative. The DNA of the CDR3 is TGTGCCAGCAGTTCCAGTTCTGAAGCTTTCTTT. Residues: CASSSSSEAFF.